A single sample gave rise to the 32 T cell receptor beta chains below, sequenced in a study of immune cell composition in non-small cell lung cancer. The assay was immunoSEQ multiplex PCR, and TCRdb's table has in-frame clones only and misses some. This sample yields about 6,600 clones, of which approximately 84% are seen a single time; about an eighth belongs to the top ten. Sequencing was done on a sample of lung tumor tissue. The source is a human donor with non-small cell lung cancer.

V and J are TRBV28 and TRBJ2-7; D might be TRBD2 (5 bases). CDR3 length equals 14 residues. Trimming removed 7 bases at V and 1 base at J, with 14 bases between. The V gene's germline CDR1 is MDHEN and CDR2 SYDVKM. This CDR3 is CASMGVGDSYEQYF. CDR3 coding DNA: TGTGCCAGCATGGGAGTTGGGGATTCCTACGAGCAGTACTTC.

J is TRBJ2-7 and V is TRBV28; 9 bases are shared with TRBD1. The CDR3 spans 14 residues. V trimming: 9 bases; J trimming: 7 bases; junction bases outside the gene matches: 13. Germline CDR1 MDHEN, CDR2 SYDVKM. CDR3: CARLIGDRAPEQYF. The CDR3 DNA follows: TGTGCCAGGCTGATTGGGGACAGGGCCCCGGAGCAGTACTTC.

As DNA, the CDR3 is TGCGCCAGCAGCTCTGGAAGGCTAGCGGGAGACGGGGGGACTGAGACCCAGTACTTC. The encoded protein is CASSSGRLAGDGGTETQYF. The V gene is TRBV5-1, the J gene TRBJ2-5, with 10 bases that match TRBD2. The ends lost 3 bases at V and 5 bases at J; junction bases unmatched: 19. The CDR3 is made up of 19 amino acids. CDR1 SGHRS and CDR2 YFSETQ come from the germline V gene.

By its share, this clone is medium-sized. J is TRBJ1-3 and V is TRBV4-1; no reliable D call. This CDR3 is 17 amino acids long. Germline V gene data show CDR1 as MGHRA and CDR2 as YSYEKL. The ends were cut back, 1 base at V and 4 bases at J, with 17 bases in the middle. The CDR3: CASSQVGGGNTGNTIYF. CDR3 bases: TGCGCCAGCAGCCAAGTAGGTGGCGGGAATACGGGAAACACCATATATTTT.

The chain uses TRBV6-6 and TRBJ1-5; D is unclear. The CDR3 has 13 residues. Trimming pared 8 bases from V and 5 bases from J, leaving 13 bases between. Germline loops: CDR1 MNHNY, CDR2 SVGAGI (reference sequence). The DNA for the CDR3 is TGTGCCAGCGTAAGCCTGACTTATCAGCCCCAGCATTTT. It codes for CASVSLTYQPQHF.

This chain joins TRBV7-2 and TRBJ1-1; TRBD1 might be the D (6 bases). Looked up from germline, CDR1 is SGHTA and CDR2 is FQGNSA. Trimming took 5 bases from V and 4 from J, leaving 14 bases between them. The CDR3 totals 14 residues. In DNA, the CDR3 is TGTGCCAGCAGCCAAAAGCAGGGGAGCACTGAAGCTTTCTTT. Translating it yields CASSQKQGSTEAFF.

This chain joins TRBV19 and TRBJ2-7; 9 bases are shared with TRBD2. This CDR3 has 15 residues. With 3 bases clipped from V and 2 bases from J, the junction kept 5 bases outside the gene matches. The germline V gene encodes CDR1 LNHDA and CDR2 SQIVND (reference sequence). The CDR3 protein is CASSMSSGRAYEQYF. CDR3 nucleotides: TGTGCCAGTAGTATGAGTAGCGGGAGAGCCTACGAGCAGTACTTC.

The count of this clone is one. J is TRBJ1-2 and V is TRBV5-1, with D possibly being TRBD1 (6 bases). Per germline, CDR1 SGHRS and CDR2 YFSETQ. V dropped 0 bases and J dropped 8 bases, with 17 bases sitting between them. The CDR3 is 15 amino acids. In DNA, the CDR3 is TGCGCCAGCAGCTTGGCCGCAGGGACAAGGTGGGGCTACACCTTC. Translation: CASSLAAGTRWGYTF.

This clone has a single count. The chain combines TRBV15 with TRBJ2-3; 8 nucleotides agree with TRBD1. V lost 1 base to trimming and J lost 5 bases; unmatched junction nucleotides: 8. CDR1 and CDR2 from the germline V gene are LNHNV and YYDKDF (reference sequence). The CDR3 covers 16 residues. The CDR3 loop is CATSRAQGVWGDTQYF. The DNA of the CDR3 is TGTGCCACCAGCAGAGCACAGGGGGTATGGGGAGATACGCAGTATTTT.

V usage is TRBV19 and J usage is TRBJ2-5; 11 positions agree with TRBD2. This CDR3 is built from 16 residues. CDR1 and CDR2 (germline): LNHDA, SQIVND (reference sequence). With 6 bases clipped from V and 4 bases from J, the junction kept 10 bases outside the gene matches. CDR3 DNA: TGTGCCAGTAGATCAGTACGTAGCGGGGGGGCAGAGACCCAGTACTTC. Protein product: CASRSVRSGGAETQYF.

In its sample, this clone was seen once. The rearrangement joins TRBV4-2 to TRBJ1-1; D not resolved. The length of the CDR3 is 17 residues. The ends were cut back, 1 base at V and 0 bases at J, with 15 bases in the middle. Germline CDR1 and CDR2: LGHNA and YNFKEQ. CDR3 residues: CASSQASNVGLNTEAFF. CDR3 nucleotide sequence: TGTGCCAGCAGCCAAGCGTCAAACGTCGGGTTGAACACTGAAGCTTTCTTT.

Here the CDR3 reads CASISQGVGGYTF. Here the CDR3 DNA reads TGTGCCAGCATATCACAGGGGGTCGGTGGCTACACCTTC. This chain links TRBV2 with TRBJ1-2; TRBD1 agrees at 8 bases. The CDR3 extends over 13 amino acids. After removal of 7 bases from V and 7 bases from J, the junction contained 8 bases not matched to a gene. Looked up from germline, CDR1 is SNHLY and CDR2 is FYNNEI.

The V call is TRBV5-1, the J call TRBJ2-1; 13 bases match TRBD2. The germline CDR1 and CDR2 sequences are SGHRS and YFSETQ. With 4 bases clipped from V and 8 bases from J, the junction kept 6 bases outside the gene matches. The CDR3 spans 15 residues. CDR3: CASSPGTSGNYEQFF. CDR3 coding DNA: TGCGCCAGCAGCCCCGGGACTAGCGGGAACTATGAGCAGTTCTTC.

The V and J genes are TRBV7-2 and TRBJ1-1; possibly TRBD1 for D (5 bases). The germline gives CDR1 SGHTA, CDR2 FQGNSA. With 6 bases removed from V and 6 bases from J, the gap between germline ends came to 8 bases. The CDR3 length is 11 residues. Written as DNA, the CDR3 is TGTGCCAGCAGTCGGACATCTGAAGCTTTCTTT. It is translated as CASSRTSEAFF.

V usage is TRBV18 and J usage is TRBJ2-3; the match to TRBD2 covers 13 bases. The length of the CDR3 is 16 residues. The germline V gene encodes CDR1 KGHSH and CDR2 LQKENI. V lost 3 bases and J lost 3; bases outside the gene matches: 3. The CDR3 reads CASSPGTSGITDTQYF. The CDR3 bases are TGTGCCAGCTCACCCGGGACTAGCGGGATTACAGATACGCAGTATTTT.

V gene TRBV28 combines with J gene TRBJ2-3; TRBD1 is a possible D gene (7 bases). The germline V and J ends were trimmed by 2 bases and 0 bases, with 15 bases remaining between them. The germline CDR1 and CDR2 sequences are MDHEN and SYDVKM. The CDR3 sequence is 17 residues long. The CDR3 sequence is CASSLIMTGTSTDTQYF. The CDR3, as DNA: TGTGCCAGCAGTTTAATAATGACAGGGACTAGCACAGATACGCAGTATTTT.

This clone was counted only a few times. This rearrangement joins TRBV19 to TRBJ1-2; 9 bases are shared with TRBD1. The CDR3 is made up of 15 amino acids. The germline CDR1 and CDR2 sequences are LNHDA and SQIVND (reference sequence). Unmatched junction bases numbered 6, after V lost 3 bases and J lost 4 bases. The CDR3: CASSIYRGRSYGYTF. The CDR3 DNA sequence: TGTGCCAGTAGTATCTACAGGGGGCGCTCCTATGGCTACACCTTC. The full variable domain, with the rest looked up from reference TRBV19 and TRBJ1-2, is DGGITQSPKYLFRKEGQNVTLSCEQNLNHDAMYWYRQDPGQGLRLIYYSQIVNDFQKGDIAEGYSVSREKKESFPLTVTSAQKNPTAFYLCASSIYRGRSYGYTFGSGTRLTVV.

The chain joins TRBV4-1 to TRBJ2-1, with D perhaps TRBD1 (5 bases). The CDR3 spans 16 residues. The germline V gene has CDR1 MGHRA and CDR2 YSYEKL. V lost 0 bases to trimming and J lost 0 bases, with 9 bases between them. The CDR3 nucleotides are TGCGCCAGCAGCCAAGATGGACAAAACTCCTACAATGAGCAGTTCTTC. Protein: CASSQDGQNSYNEQFF.

The J gene is TRBJ1-2, the V gene TRBV28, with D uncertain. Germline V gene lookup returns CDR1 MDHEN and CDR2 SYDVKM. The ends were cut back, 8 bases at V and 4 bases at J, with 20 bases in the middle. This CDR3 comprises 15 residues. The CDR3 DNA is TGTGCCAGCGGTCCTAAGGCAGGCTCTCCCTATGGCTACACCTTC. This codes for CASGPKAGSPYGYTF.

The gene calls are TRBV5-1 and TRBJ2-5; 7 positions match TRBD1. Germline loops: CDR1 SGHRS, CDR2 YFSETQ. V dropped 4 bases and J dropped 4; count of bases not matched to a gene: 16. The CDR3 length is 17 residues. CDR3: CASSHNRQGGEGETQYF. The CDR3 region has the DNA TGCGCCAGCAGCCACAACCGACAGGGCGGTGAAGGAGAGACCCAGTACTTC.

This clone was detected only a few times. This chain uses TRBV5-1 with TRBJ1-3; no clear D gene. The CDR3 has 16 amino acids. Germline V gene lookup returns CDR1 SGHRS and CDR2 YFSETQ. Trimming stripped 4 bases from V and 4 bases from J, with 18 bases between. Here the CDR3 reads CASSDPGQAGGNTIYF. The DNA of the CDR3 is TGCGCCAGCAGCGACCCCGGGCAGGCGGGGGGAAACACCATATATTTT.

With respect to this clone: A read error may account for a junction end that differs from germline. The chain joins TRBV27 to TRBJ1-6, with D maybe TRBD1 (5 bases). CDR1 and CDR2 from the germline V gene are MNHEY and SMNVEV (reference sequence). CDR3 size: 15 residues. CDR3 in DNA: TGTGCCAGCAGTCTATCGGCCAGGGCGAATTCACCCCTCCACTTT. Amino acids: CASSLSARANSPLHF.

This clone was picked up a small number of times. The chain has TRBV15 and TRBJ1-5; no definite D call. Trimming cost V 0 bases and J 3 bases, with 6 bases left between them. The CDR3 is 14 amino acids. Per germline, CDR1 LNHNV and CDR2 YYDKDF (reference sequence). CDR3 nucleotides: TGTGCCACCAGCAGAGATCGTCCCAATCAGCCCCAGCATTTT. Translating gives CATSRDRPNQPQHF.

V usage is TRBV10-1 and J usage is TRBJ2-6; perhaps TRBD1 as D (5 bases). V lost 2 bases, J lost 0 bases, and 11 bases lay in between. CDR3 length equals 17 residues. Germline-derived CDR1 and CDR2 are WNHNN and SYGVQD (reference sequence). The chain's CDR3 is CASSEKGWLSGANVLTF. The DNA of the CDR3 is TGCGCCAGCAGTGAGAAGGGGTGGCTCTCTGGGGCCAACGTCCTGACTTTC.

The chain carries TRBV7-8 and TRBJ2-5; 16 bases agree with TRBD2. This CDR3 has 17 residues. J was trimmed by 0 bases and V by 5 bases; bases with no gene match: 3. Germline loops: CDR1 SGHVS, CDR2 FQNEAQ. CDR3 loop: CASSGTSGGGYQETQYF. The CDR3 bases are TGTGCCAGCAGCGGGACTAGCGGGGGGGGTTACCAAGAGACCCAGTACTTC.

This sequence joins TRBV6-5 and TRBJ1-2; D ambiguous. The CDR3 runs 14 residues. Trimming stripped 4 bases from V and 8 bases from J, with 17 bases between. Germline V gene sequence: CDR1 MNHEY, CDR2 SVGAGI. The CDR3 region has the DNA TGTGCCAGCAGTTTTCACAGCCAAACCGAGGGCTACACCTTC. As protein: CASSFHSQTEGYTF.

By share, this clone counts as large. This chain connects TRBV5-5 to TRBJ1-3; 8 bases match TRBD1. The germline V gene encodes CDR1 SGHKS and CDR2 YYEKEE (reference sequence). With V trimmed by 7 bases and J by 2 bases, 2 bases remained unmatched. The CDR3 spans 13 residues. The DNA of the CDR3 is TGTGCCAGCGGGACAGGCCCTGGAAACACCATATATTTT. Translation: CASGTGPGNTIYF.

This clone came up a few times. The chain links TRBV30 to TRBJ1-2, with D maybe TRBD1 (5 bases). The CDR3 is 13 residues long. Trimming pared 5 bases from V and 10 bases from J, leaving 20 bases between. Per the germline V gene, CDR1 is GTSNPN and CDR2 is SVGIG (reference sequence). In DNA form, the CDR3 reads TGTGCCTGGTCGCGGGGGTCGGGAGGGGACTACACCTTC. Protein product: CAWSRGSGGDYTF.

The rearrangement uses TRBV4-1 and TRBJ1-2; D not resolved. Germline CDR1 MGHRA, CDR2 YSYEKL. CDR3 length: 13 amino acids. The germline V and J ends were trimmed by 1 base and 3 bases, with 6 bases remaining between them. The CDR3 region is CASSQGADYGYTF. CDR3 nucleotides: TGCGCCAGCAGCCAAGGGGCTGACTATGGCTACACCTTC.

This chain joins TRBV19 and TRBJ1-5; D not resolved. CDR3 length: 15 residues. V was shortened by 2 bases and J by 0 bases, with 8 bases between the two germline ends. The germline V gene has CDR1 LNHDA and CDR2 SQIVND (reference sequence). CDR3 sequence reads: CASSIPGNSNQPQHF. The CDR3 DNA is TGTGCCAGTAGTATACCGGGGAATAGCAATCAGCCCCAGCATTTT.

V gene TRBV10-2 combines with J gene TRBJ2-1; perhaps TRBD2 as D (5 bases). The CDR3 covers 12 residues. Germline V CDR1 and CDR2: WSHSY, SAAADI. V lost 7 bases, J lost 9 bases, and 13 bases lay in between. The CDR3 DNA reads TGCGCCAGCAATCGGGGTGGAGTTGAGCAGTTCTTC. This codes for CASNRGGVEQFF.

This chain joins TRBV15 and TRBJ1-1; D possibly corresponds to TRBD1 (6 bases). The V gene's germline CDR1 is LNHNV and CDR2 YYDKDF (reference sequence). There are 16 residues in the CDR3. Between the trimmed V and J ends, which lost 0 bases and 5 bases, there was a span of 16 bases. CDR3 coding DNA: TGTGCCACCAGCAGAGATCCCAGGGGCGCTAGTACTGAAGCTTTCTTT. This codes for CATSRDPRGASTEAFF.